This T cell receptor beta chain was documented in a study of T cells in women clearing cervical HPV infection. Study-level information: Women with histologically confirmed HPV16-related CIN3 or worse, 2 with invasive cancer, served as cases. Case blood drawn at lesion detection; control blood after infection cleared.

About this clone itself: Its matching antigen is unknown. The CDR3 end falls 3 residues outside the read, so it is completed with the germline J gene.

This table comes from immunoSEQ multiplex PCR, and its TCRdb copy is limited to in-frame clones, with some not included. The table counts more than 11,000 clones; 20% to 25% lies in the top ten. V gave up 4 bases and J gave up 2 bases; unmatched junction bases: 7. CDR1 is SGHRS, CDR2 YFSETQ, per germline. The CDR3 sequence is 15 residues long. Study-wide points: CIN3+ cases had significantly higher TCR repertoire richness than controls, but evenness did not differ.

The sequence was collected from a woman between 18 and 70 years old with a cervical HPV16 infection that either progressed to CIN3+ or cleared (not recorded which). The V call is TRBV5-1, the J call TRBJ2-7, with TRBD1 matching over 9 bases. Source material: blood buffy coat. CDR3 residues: CASSTRQGEAYEQYF. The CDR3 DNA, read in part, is TGCGCCAGCAGCACAAGACAGGGGGAAGCCTACGAG.